This entry lists 18 T cell receptor beta chains sequenced from one sample in a study of T cells in Graves' hyperthyroidism and ophthalmopathy (dated by TCRdb to between 2019 and 2020). Library prep was done by multiplex PCR. Data came from an Illumina HiSeq 2000. The TCR beta CDR3 regions were amplified from the RNA transcripts. The TCR CDR3 was subjected to a first round of RT-PCR using the HTBI primer set and the Qiagen OneStep RT-PCR kit. TCRdb handled the public reads itself, with Q25 trimming in fastp and clone calling in MiXCR, and kept productive beta chains. One record per CDR3 amino acid sequence lists the most common genes and DNA. Present in this sample are about 400,000 distinct CDR3 sequences, about a sixth of which were seen just once. Clones ranked in the top ten supply about 14% of the sample. The sequencing sample was made of blood. These receptors were collected from a woman aged 18 to 35 with Graves' hyperthyroidism.

V gene TRBV9 combines with J gene TRBJ1-2; 8 bases are shared with TRBD1. V was pared by 0 bases and J by 4 bases, with 5 bases of the junction left unmatched. The CDR3 is 15 amino acids. The germline CDR1 and CDR2 sequences are SGDLS and YYNGEE. CDR3 residues: CASSVATGGSYGYTF. In DNA form, the CDR3 reads TGTGCCAGCAGCGTAGCCACAGGGGGTAGCTATGGCTACACCTTC.

This clonotype was detected ten times or more. This chain uses TRBV3-1 with TRBJ2-3; D unresolved. The CDR3 runs 14 residues. Germline CDR1 and CDR2: LGHDT and YNNKEL (reference sequence). The V gene lost 1 base and the J gene lost 7 bases, with 12 bases spanning the gap. CDR3 nucleotides: TGTGCCAGCAGCCAAGTAGTCGATGGGTATACGCAGTATTTT. This encodes CASSQVVDGYTQYF.

V and J are TRBV29-1 and TRBJ1-1, with unresolved D. CDR3 length: 13 residues. Trimming shortened V by 4 bases and J by 6 bases, and 15 bases separated the two germline ends. Germline V lookup: CDR1 SQVTM, CDR2 ANQGSEA. The CDR3 DNA reads TGCAGCGTTGGTGGAGCCCAAATACCTGAAGCTTTCTTT. Translated, it gives CSVGGAQIPEAFF.

This clonotype appeared a few times. The chain has TRBV28 and TRBJ2-2, with D uncertain. V was trimmed by 6 bases and J by 6 bases, leaving 8 bases between them. There are 12 residues in the CDR3. Germline V gene sequence: CDR1 MDHEN, CDR2 SYDVKM. CDR3 DNA sequence: TGTGCCAGCAGAGAGATCGCCGGGGAGCTGTTTTTT. This translates into CASREIAGELFF.

The V and J genes are TRBV10-3 and TRBJ2-2, with no clear D. Germline V gene lookup returns CDR1 ENHRY and CDR2 SYGVKD. CDR3 length: 15 residues. Trimming cost V 3 bases and J 0 bases, with 8 bases left between them. This CDR3 is CAISEALTNTGELFF. The CDR3 DNA reads TGTGCCATCAGTGAAGCCCTAACGAACACCGGGGAGCTGTTTTTT.

The chain uses TRBV10-3 and TRBJ2-1; 11 positions agree with TRBD2. In germline, CDR1 is ENHRY, CDR2 SYGVKD. The CDR3 contains 15 residues. Unmatched junction bases numbered 10, after V lost 7 bases and J lost 8 bases. CDR3 coding DNA: TGTGCCATCAAGGGAGGACTAGCGGGTAGCGATGAGCAGTTCTTC. Its translation: CAIKGGLAGSDEQFF.

This clonotype was detected many times. The rearrangement links TRBV7-9 to TRBJ1-5, with 8 positions matching TRBD1. V lost 5 bases to trimming and J lost 3 bases; unmatched junction nucleotides: 12. The CDR3 has 17 residues. Per germline, CDR1 SEHNR and CDR2 FQNEAQ (reference sequence). CDR3 DNA sequence: TGTGCCAGCAGCCACGGGGGCACAGGGGGATCCAATCAGCCCCAGCATTTT. This translates into CASSHGGTGGSNQPQHF.

The table lists this clonotype with many counts. The gene calls are TRBV7-2 and TRBJ2-5; the D gene could be TRBD1 or TRBD2 (5 bases each). The CDR3 loop spans 14 amino acids. V lost 5 bases to trimming and J lost 7 bases, with 17 bases between them. CDR1 and CDR2 from the germline V gene are SGHTA and FQGNSA. CDR3 loop: CASSERGVAGTQYF. The CDR3 nucleotides read TGTGCCAGCAGCGAACGAGGGGTAGCAGGGACCCAGTACTTC. Together with reference TRBV7-2 and TRBJ2-5, the CDR3 gives the full variable domain: GAGVSQSPSNKVTEKGKDVELRCDPISGHTALYWYRQSLGQGLEFLIYFQGNSAPDKSGLPSDRFSAERTGGSVSTLTIQRTQQEDSAVYLCASSERGVAGTQYFGPGTRLLVL.

The sample holds a few counts of this clonotype. This chain links TRBV27 with TRBJ1-5; D perhaps matches TRBD1 (6 bases). The CDR3 runs 14 residues. Germline V gives CDR1 MNHEY, CDR2 SMNVEV (reference sequence). V shed 7 bases and J shed 3 bases, with 13 bases lying between them. CDR3 residues: CASKGGLFNQPQHF. The CDR3 nucleotides are TGTGCCAGCAAGGGGGGGTTGTTCAATCAGCCCCAGCATTTT.

In its sample, this clonotype was seen many times. This chain uses TRBV12-3 or TRBV12-4 with TRBJ1-5; 8 bases match TRBD1. V dropped 5 bases and J dropped 10; count of bases not matched to a gene: 7. The length of the CDR3 is 13 residues. This CDR3 is CASSHSTGGPQHF. CDR3 DNA: TGTGCCAGCAGTCACTCCACAGGGGGACCCCAGCATTTT.

This clonotype was seen repeatedly, ten times or more. The gene calls are TRBV20-1 and TRBJ1-2; tentative D call: TRBD1 (6 bases). This CDR3 is built from 12 residues. Germline V gene data show CDR1 as DFQATT and CDR2 as SNEGSKA (reference sequence). Trimming shortened V by 6 bases and J by 0 bases, and 8 bases separated the two germline ends. This CDR3 is CSARGANYGYTF. The CDR3 DNA follows: TGCAGTGCCAGGGGAGCTAACTATGGCTACACCTTC.

Concerning this clonotype itself: Relative to the germline gene, one junction end is altered; a read error may explain this. This chain links TRBV3-1 with TRBJ2-5, with D uncertain. The germline V gene encodes CDR1 LGHDT and CDR2 YNNKEL (reference sequence). This CDR3 has 15 amino acids. CDR3 nucleotide sequence: TGCGCCAGCAGCCAAGGGTGGGCCCCCGGGGAGACCCAGTACTTC. Protein product: CASSQGWAPGETQYF.

This clonotype was found many times. The chain couples TRBV11-2 to TRBJ2-4; 10 nucleotides line up with TRBD1. The CDR3 consists of 19 residues. The J segment lost 0 bases and the V segment lost 4 bases, leaving 12 bases of the junction unmatched. Germline V CDR1 and CDR2: SGHAT, FQNNGV. The CDR3 is CASSSPTGGRGKAKNIQYF. DNA of the CDR3: TGTGCCAGCAGCTCGCCGACAGGGGGCCGCGGCAAAGCCAAAAACATTCAGTACTTC. The full variable domain, completed using reference TRBV11-2 and TRBJ2-4, is EAGVAQSPRYKIIEKRQSVAFWCNPISGHATLYWYQQILGQGPKLLIQFQNNGVVDDSQLPKDRFSAERLKGVDSTLKIQPAKLEDSAVYLCASSSPTGGRGKAKNIQYFGAGTRLSVL.

This clonotype was detected ten times or more. The gene calls are TRBV11-3 and TRBJ2-3; TRBD1 matches at 11 bases. This CDR3 has 15 residues. With V trimmed by 5 bases and J by 6 bases, 7 bases remained unmatched. The V gene's germline CDR1 is SGHNT and CDR2 YENEEA. This CDR3 is CASSDRDRGSDTQYF. Here the CDR3 DNA reads TGTGCCAGCAGCGACCGGGACAGGGGGTCGGATACGCAGTATTTT.

This clonotype was observed at least ten times. The chain is built from TRBV7-3 and TRBJ2-3; TRBD1 matches at 9 bases. The CDR3 sequence is 15 residues long. With V trimmed by 6 bases and J by 4 bases, 8 bases remained unmatched. Per the germline V gene, CDR1 is SGHTA and CDR2 is FQGTGA. The CDR3 DNA is TGTGCCAGCAGATCCGGGACAGGGTTCGCAGATACGCAGTATTTT. It translates to CASRSGTGFADTQYF.

This chain joins TRBV29-1 and TRBJ2-1; 9 bases align to TRBD2. CDR3 length: 12 residues. V shed 1 base, J shed 16 bases, and the junction held 8 bases outside the gene matches. CDR1 SQVTM and CDR2 ANQGSEA come from the germline V gene. The CDR3 here is CSVEVSGRKAFF. The CDR3 region has the DNA TGCAGCGTTGAAGTAAGCGGGAGGAAGGCTTTCTTC.

At least ten counts were recorded for this clonotype. The genes are TRBV11-3 and TRBJ2-2; 12 nucleotides match TRBD2. The CDR3 covers 17 residues. V dropped 5 bases and J dropped 5; count of bases not matched to a gene: 9. The germline V gene has CDR1 SGHNT and CDR2 YENEEA. The CDR3 loop reads CASSATSGTSGTGELFF. In DNA form, the CDR3 reads TGTGCCAGCAGCGCGACTTCCGGGACTAGCGGGACCGGGGAGCTGTTTTTT.

The chain couples TRBV5-1 to TRBJ2-2; D tentatively reads TRBD1 or TRBD2 (5 bases each). V was cut by 0 bases and J by 1 base, with 10 bases left in between. Germline loops: CDR1 SGHRS, CDR2 YFSETQ. The CDR3 has 16 residues. Here the CDR3 reads CASSLAGPGNTGELFF. The CDR3 nucleotides are TGCGCCAGCAGCTTGGCGGGGCCAGGGAACACCGGGGAGCTGTTTTTT.